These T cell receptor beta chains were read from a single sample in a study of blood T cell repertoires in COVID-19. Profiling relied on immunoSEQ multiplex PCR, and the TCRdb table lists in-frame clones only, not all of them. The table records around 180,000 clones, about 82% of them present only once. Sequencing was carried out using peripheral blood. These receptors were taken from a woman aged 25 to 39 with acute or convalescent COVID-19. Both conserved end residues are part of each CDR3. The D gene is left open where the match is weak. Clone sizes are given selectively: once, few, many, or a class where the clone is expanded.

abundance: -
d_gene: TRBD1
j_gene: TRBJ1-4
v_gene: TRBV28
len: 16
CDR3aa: CASSTKPSGGREKLFF
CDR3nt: TGTGCCAGCAGTACGAAACCCTCAGGGGGACGCGAAAAACTGTTTTTT

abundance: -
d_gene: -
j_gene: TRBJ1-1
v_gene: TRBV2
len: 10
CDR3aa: CATQSPEAFF
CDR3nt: TGTGCCACTCAGTCCCCTGAAGCTTTCTTT

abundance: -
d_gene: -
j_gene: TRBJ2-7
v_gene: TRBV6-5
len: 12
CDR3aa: CASSSYRDEQYF
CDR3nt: TGTGCCAGCAGCTCATACCGGGACGAGCAGTACTTC

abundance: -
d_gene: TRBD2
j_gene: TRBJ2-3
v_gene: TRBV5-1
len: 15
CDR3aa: CASSETSGRFDTQYF
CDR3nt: TGCGCCAGCAGCGAGACTAGCGGGAGGTTCGATACGCAGTATTTT

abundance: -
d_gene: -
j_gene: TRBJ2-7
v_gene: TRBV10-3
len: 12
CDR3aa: CAISRPGYEQYF
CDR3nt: TGTGCCATCAGTAGACCAGGGTACGAGCAGTACTTC

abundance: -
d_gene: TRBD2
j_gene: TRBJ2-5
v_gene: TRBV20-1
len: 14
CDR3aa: CSASPGLAQETQYF
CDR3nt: TGCAGTGCTAGTCCGGGACTAGCCCAAGAGACCCAGTACTTC

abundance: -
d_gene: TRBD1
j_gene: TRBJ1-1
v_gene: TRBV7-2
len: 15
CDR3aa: CASSPHGQGQSEAFF
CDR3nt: TGTGCCAGCAGCCCCCATGGACAGGGGCAGTCTGAAGCTTTCTTT

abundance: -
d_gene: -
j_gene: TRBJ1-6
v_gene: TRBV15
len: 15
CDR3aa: CATSRDRIHNSPLHF
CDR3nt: TGTGCCACCAGCAGAGACAGAATTCATAATTCACCCCTCCACTTT

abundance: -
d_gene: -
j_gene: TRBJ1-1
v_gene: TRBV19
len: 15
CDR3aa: CASTNRNSMNTEAFF
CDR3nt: TGTGCCAGCACTAACAGGAACTCTATGAACACTGAAGCTTTCTTT

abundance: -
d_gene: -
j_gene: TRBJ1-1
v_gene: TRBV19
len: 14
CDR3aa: CASKIPGRNTEAFF
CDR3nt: TGTGCCAGTAAAATTCCTGGGCGGAACACTGAAGCTTTCTTT

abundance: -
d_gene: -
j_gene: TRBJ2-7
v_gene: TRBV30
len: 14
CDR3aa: CAWSVRGGTYEQYF
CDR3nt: TGTGCCTGGAGTGTACGAGGGGGAACCTACGAGCAGTACTTC

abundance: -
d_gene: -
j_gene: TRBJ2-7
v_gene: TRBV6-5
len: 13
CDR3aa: CASLGTFSYEQYF
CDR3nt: TGTGCCAGCCTAGGGACATTCTCCTACGAGCAGTACTTC

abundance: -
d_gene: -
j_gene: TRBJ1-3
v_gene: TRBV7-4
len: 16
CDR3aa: CASSYTGPDSGNTIYF
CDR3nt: TGTGCCAGCAGCTATACTGGGCCCGACTCTGGAAACACCATATATTTT

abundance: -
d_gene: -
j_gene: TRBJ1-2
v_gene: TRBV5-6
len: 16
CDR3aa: CASSSVPSGRFRGYTF
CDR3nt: TGTGCCAGCAGCTCAGTCCCCTCCGGGAGGTTTAGAGGCTACACCTTC

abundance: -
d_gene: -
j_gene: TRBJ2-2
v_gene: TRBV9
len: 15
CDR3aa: CASSVATGNTGELFF
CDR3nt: TGTGCCAGCAGCGTAGCCACAGGGAACACCGGGGAGCTGTTTTTT

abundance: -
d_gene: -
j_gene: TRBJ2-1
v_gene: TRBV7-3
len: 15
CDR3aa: CASSLSASSYNEQFF
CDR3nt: TGTGCCAGCAGCTTAAGTGCTAGCTCCTACAATGAGCAGTTCTTC

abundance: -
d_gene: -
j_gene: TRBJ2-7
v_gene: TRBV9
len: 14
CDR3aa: CASSVGLGGYEQYF
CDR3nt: TGTGCCAGCAGCGTAGGGCTGGGAGGCTACGAGCAGTACTTC

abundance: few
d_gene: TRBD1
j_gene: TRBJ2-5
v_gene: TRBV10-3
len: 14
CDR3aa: CAISEGQGQETQYF
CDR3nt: TGTGCCATCAGTGAGGGACAGGGCCAAGAGACCCAGTACTTC

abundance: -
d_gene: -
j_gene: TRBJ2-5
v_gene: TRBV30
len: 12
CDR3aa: CAFTRDTGTQYF
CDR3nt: TGTGCTTTTACAAGGGACACCGGGACCCAGTACTTC

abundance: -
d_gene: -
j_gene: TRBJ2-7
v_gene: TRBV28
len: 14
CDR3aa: CASSLVGSSYEQYF
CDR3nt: TGTGCCAGCAGTTTAGTGGGCAGTTCCTACGAGCAGTACTTC

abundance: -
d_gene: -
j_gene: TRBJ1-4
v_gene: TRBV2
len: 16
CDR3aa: CASVDNRVELSEKLFF
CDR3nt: TGTGCCAGCGTAGACAACAGAGTCGAGCTTAGTGAAAAACTGTTTTTT

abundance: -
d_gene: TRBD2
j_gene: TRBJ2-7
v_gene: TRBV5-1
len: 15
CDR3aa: CASSLVPSGSYEQYF
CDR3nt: TGCGCCAGCAGCTTGGTGCCTAGCGGGAGTTACGAGCAGTACTTC

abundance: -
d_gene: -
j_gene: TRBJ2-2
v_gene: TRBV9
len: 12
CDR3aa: CASRGNTGELFF
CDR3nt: TGTGCCAGCCGGGGGAACACCGGGGAGCTGTTTTTT

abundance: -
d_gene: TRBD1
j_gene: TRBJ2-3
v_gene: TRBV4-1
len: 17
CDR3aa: CASSQEQTGAGADTQYF
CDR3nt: TGCGCCAGCAGCCAAGAACAGACAGGGGCCGGGGCAGATACGCAGTATTTT

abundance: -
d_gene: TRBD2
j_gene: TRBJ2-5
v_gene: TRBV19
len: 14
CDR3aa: CASSIGGLVETQYF
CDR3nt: TGTGCCAGTAGTATAGGGGGACTAGTAGAGACCCAGTACTTC

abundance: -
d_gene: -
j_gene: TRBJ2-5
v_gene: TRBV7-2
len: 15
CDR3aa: CASSRNRVAQETQYF
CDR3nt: TGTGCCAGCAGCAGAAACAGGGTCGCCCAAGAGACCCAGTACTTC

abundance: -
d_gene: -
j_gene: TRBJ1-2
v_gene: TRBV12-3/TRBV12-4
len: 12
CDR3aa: CASSFHGGGYTF
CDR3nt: TGTGCCAGCAGTTTTCATGGGGGCGGCTACACCTTC

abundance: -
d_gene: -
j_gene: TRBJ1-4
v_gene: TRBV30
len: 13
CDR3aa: CAWSRLSNEKLFF
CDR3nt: TGTGCCTGGTCTCGACTGAGCAATGAAAAACTGTTTTTT

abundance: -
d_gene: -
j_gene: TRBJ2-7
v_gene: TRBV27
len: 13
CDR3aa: CASCGQGAYEQYF
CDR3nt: TGTGCCAGCTGTGGACAAGGAGCCTACGAGCAGTACTTC

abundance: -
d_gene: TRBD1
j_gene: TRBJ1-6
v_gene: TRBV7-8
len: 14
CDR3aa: CASSPITGDSPLHF
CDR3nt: TGTGCCAGCAGCCCGATCACAGGGGATTCACCCCTCCACTTT

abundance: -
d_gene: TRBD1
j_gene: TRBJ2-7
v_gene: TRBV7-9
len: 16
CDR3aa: CASSSEKSTGHYEQYF
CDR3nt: TGTGCCAGCAGCTCAGAAAAGTCGACAGGGCACTACGAGCAGTACTTC

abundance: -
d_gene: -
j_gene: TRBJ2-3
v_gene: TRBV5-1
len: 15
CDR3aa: CASSLGLGGTDTQYF
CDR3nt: TGCGCCAGCAGCTTGGGGCTAGGCGGCACAGATACGCAGTATTTT

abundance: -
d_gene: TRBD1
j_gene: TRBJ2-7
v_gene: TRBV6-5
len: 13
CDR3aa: CASSPGTEYEQYF
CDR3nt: TGTGCCAGCAGTCCCGGGACAGAATACGAGCAGTACTTC

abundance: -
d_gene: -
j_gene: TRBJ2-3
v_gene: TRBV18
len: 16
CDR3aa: CASSPLQGGYTDTQYF
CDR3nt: TGTGCCAGCTCACCACTGCAAGGAGGGTATACAGATACGCAGTATTTT

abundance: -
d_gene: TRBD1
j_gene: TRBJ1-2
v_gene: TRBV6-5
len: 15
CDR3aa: CASSETGQGIYGYTF
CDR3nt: TGTGCCAGCAGCGAGACGGGACAGGGGATCTATGGCTACACCTTC

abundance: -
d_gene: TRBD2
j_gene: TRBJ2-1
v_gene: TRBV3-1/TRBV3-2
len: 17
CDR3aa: CASSQEGRLAGASEQFF
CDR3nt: TGTGCCAGCAGCCAAGAAGGTCGACTAGCGGGAGCCAGTGAGCAGTTCTTC

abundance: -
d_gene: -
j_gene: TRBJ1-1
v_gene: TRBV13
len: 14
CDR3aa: CASSPKGKWAEAFF
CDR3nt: TGTGCCAGCAGCCCCAAGGGGAAATGGGCTGAAGCTTTCTTT

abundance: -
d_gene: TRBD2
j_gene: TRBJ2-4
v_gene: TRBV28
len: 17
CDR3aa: CASSLDASGRAKNIQYF
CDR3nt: TGTGCCAGCAGTTTAGACGCTAGCGGAAGAGCCAAAAACATTCAGTACTTC

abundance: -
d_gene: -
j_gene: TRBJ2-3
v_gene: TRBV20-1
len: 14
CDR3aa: CSASGGTLTDTQYF
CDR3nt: TGCAGTGCTAGTGGCGGGACCCTCACAGATACGCAGTATTTT

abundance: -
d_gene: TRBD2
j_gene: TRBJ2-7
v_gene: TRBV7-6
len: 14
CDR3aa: CATSRGWMSYEQYF
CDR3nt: TGTGCCACGTCGCGGGGGTGGATGAGCTACGAGCAGTACTTC

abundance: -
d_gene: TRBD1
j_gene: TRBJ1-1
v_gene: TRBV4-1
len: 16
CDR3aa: CASSQPGQGKNTEAFF
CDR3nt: TGCGCCAGCAGCCAGCCGGGACAGGGGAAGAACACTGAAGCTTTCTTT

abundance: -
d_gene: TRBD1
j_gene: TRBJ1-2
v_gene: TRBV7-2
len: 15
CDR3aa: CASSLGQGGFYGYTF
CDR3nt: TGTGCCAGCAGCTTAGGCCAGGGGGGCTTCTATGGCTACACCTTC

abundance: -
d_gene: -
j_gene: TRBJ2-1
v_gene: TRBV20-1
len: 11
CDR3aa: CSARPFDEQFF
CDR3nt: TGCAGTGCTAGACCCTTCGATGAGCAGTTCTTC